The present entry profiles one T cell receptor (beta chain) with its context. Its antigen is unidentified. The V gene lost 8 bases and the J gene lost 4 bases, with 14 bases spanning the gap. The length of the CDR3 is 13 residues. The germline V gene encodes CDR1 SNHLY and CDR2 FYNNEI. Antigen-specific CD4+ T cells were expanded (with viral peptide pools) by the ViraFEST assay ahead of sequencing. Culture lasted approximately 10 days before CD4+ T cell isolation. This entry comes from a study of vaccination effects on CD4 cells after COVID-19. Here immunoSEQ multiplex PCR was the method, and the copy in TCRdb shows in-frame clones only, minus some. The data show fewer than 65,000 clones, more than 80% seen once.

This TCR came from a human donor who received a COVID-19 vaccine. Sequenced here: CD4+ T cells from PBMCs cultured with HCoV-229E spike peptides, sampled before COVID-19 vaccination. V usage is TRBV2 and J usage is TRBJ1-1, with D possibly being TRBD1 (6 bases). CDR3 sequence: CASAKGGTTEAFF. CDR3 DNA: TGTGCCAGCGCAAAAGGGGGAACCACTGAAGCTTTCTTT.